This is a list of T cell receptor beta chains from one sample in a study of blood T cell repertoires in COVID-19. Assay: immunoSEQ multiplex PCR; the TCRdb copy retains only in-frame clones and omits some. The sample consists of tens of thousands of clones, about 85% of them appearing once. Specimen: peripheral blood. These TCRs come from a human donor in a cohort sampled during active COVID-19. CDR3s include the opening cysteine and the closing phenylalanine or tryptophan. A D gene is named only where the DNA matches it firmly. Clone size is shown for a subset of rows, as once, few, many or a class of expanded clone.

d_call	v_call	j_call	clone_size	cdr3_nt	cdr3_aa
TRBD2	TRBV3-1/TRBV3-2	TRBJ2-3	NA	TGTGCCAGCGAGGGACTAGCGGGAGGGGTCAATACGCAGTATTTT	CASEGLAGGVNTQYF
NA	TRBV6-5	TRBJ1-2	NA	TGTGCCAGCAGTTACAGGAGCGGGGGGCTTTATGGCTACACCTTC	CASSYRSGGLYGYTF
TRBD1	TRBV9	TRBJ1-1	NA	TGTGCCAGCAGCGTGTTACAGGGGGGTGTCACTGAAGCTTTCTTT	CASSVLQGGVTEAFF
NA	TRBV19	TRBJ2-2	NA	TGTGCCAGTAGTATACAGGGCTCGAACACCGGGGAGCTGTTTTTT	CASSIQGSNTGELFF
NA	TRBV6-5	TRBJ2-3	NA	TGTGCCAGCAGGGTGGGAGCTGCGGGAGATACGCAGTATTTT	CASRVGAAGDTQYF
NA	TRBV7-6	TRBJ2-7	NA	TGTGCCAGCAGCTTAGACTCCAGTATAGAGGAGCTACTTGACGAGCAGTACTTC	CASSLDSSIEELLDEQYF
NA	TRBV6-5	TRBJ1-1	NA	TGTGCCAGCACAATTGACAGGATGATTCCTGAAGCTTTCTTT	CASTIDRMIPEAFF
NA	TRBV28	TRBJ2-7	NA	TGTGCCAGCAGTTTAGCCGGGAGCATAAGCTCCTACGAGCAGTACTTC	CASSLAGSISSYEQYF
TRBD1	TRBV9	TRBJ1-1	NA	TGTGCCAGCAGCGTAGGGACAGGGGACACTGAAGCTTTCTTT	CASSVGTGDTEAFF
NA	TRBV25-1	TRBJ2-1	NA	TGTGCCAGCAGTGACAACATAGCGGTTGTCTCCTACAATGAGCAGTTCTTC	CASSDNIAVVSYNEQFF
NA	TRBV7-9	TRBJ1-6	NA	TGTGCCAGCAGCCTACAGGGTTATAATTCACCCCTCCACTTT	CASSLQGYNSPLHF
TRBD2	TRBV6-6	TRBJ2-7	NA	TGTGCCAGCGACGGGGGGTCCTACGAGCAGTACTTC	CASDGGSYEQYF
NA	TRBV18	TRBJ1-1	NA	TGTGCCAGCTCACCCCCCCTCCTATCTATTAACACTGAAGCTTTCTTT	CASSPPLLSINTEAFF
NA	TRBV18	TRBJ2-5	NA	TGTGCCAGCTCCGCAGGGCTCCAAGAGACCCAGTACTTC	CASSAGLQETQYF
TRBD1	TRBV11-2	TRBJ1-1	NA	TGTGCCAGCAGCTCACAGGGGGACACTGAAGCTTTCTTT	CASSSQGDTEAFF
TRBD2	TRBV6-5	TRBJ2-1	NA	TGTGCCAGCAGTATAGCGGGGTACTACAATGAGCAGTTCTTC	CASSIAGYYNEQFF
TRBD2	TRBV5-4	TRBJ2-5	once	TGTGCCAGCAGCATAAAGGGACTAGGAGAGACCCAGTACTTC	CASSIKGLGETQYF
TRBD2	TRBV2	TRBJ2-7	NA	TGTGCCAGCAGTGAAAGGGGTCTAGCGGCAGGCGAGCAGTACTTC	CASSERGLAAGEQYF
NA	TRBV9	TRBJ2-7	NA	TGTGCCAGCAGCGTATCGTATGCGGTCCACGAGCAGTACTTC	CASSVSYAVHEQYF
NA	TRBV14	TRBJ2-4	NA	TGTGCCAGCAGCCCGTTTCAAGGGGCAAGAGACATTCAGTACTTC	CASSPFQGARDIQYF
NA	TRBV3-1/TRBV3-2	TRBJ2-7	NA	TGTGCCAGCAGTAAGAGCCACGAGCAGTACTTC	CASSKSHEQYF
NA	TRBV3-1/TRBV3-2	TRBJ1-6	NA	TGTGCCAGCAGCCAAGTGCAGGGTGCGAATTCACCCCTCCACTTT	CASSQVQGANSPLHF
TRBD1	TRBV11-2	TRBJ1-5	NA	TGTGCCAGCAGCTTAAACAGGGGAAACAATCAGCCCCAGCATTTT	CASSLNRGNNQPQHF
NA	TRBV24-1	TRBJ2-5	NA	TGTGCCACCAGTGACCCTACACGGGGTGGAGAGACCCAGTACTTC	CATSDPTRGGETQYF
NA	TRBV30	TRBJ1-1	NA	TGTGCCTGGAGGAAACGAAACGACCTAGGAGGCACTGAAGCTTTCTTT	CAWRKRNDLGGTEAFF
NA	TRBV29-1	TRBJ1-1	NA	TGCAGCGTTGATCAGACAGGAGGCACTGAAGCTTTCTTT	CSVDQTGGTEAFF
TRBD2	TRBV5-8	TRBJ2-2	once	TGTGCCAGCAGCTCAGGGGGTTTAGCGGGGGCGAACACCGGGGAGCTGTTTTTT	CASSSGGLAGANTGELFF
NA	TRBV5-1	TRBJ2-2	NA	TGCGCCAGCAGCCCGAATACCAATTTGGGCCCAGGGGAGCTGTTTTTT	CASSPNTNLGPGELFF
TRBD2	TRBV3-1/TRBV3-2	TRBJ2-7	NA	TGTGCCAGCAGCCAGGGACTAGCGGGGAGCAAATCCTACGAGCAGTACTTC	CASSQGLAGSKSYEQYF
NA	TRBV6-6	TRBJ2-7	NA	TGTGCCAGCAGTTACTCGTCGGGACAACGCGAGCAGTACTTC	CASSYSSGQREQYF
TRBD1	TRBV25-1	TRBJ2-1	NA	TGTGCCAGCAGCCGGGACAGGGTTAGGAATGAGCAGTTCTTC	CASSRDRVRNEQFF
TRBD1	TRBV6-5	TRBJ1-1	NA	TGTGCCAGCAGGATGGGCCAGGGGGCTTACACTGAAGCTTTCTTT	CASRMGQGAYTEAFF
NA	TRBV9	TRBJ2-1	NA	TGTGCCAGCAGCGTAGAGGGACTGGACGACAATGAGCAGTTCTTC	CASSVEGLDDNEQFF
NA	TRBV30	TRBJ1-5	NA	TGTGCCTGGAGGGGTCTGGAGGGACAGCCCCAGCATTTT	CAWRGLEGQPQHF
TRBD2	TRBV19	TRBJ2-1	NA	TGTGCCAGTAGTTGGCGGGAGGGCATCAATGAGCAGTTCTTC	CASSWREGINEQFF
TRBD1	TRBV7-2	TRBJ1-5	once	TGTGCCAGCAGCAAGCAGGGGGCAGGCAATCAGCCCCAGCATTTT	CASSKQGAGNQPQHF
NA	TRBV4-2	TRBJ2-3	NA	TGTGCCAGCAGCCAAGAATGGCGGGGGCGCACAGATACGCAGTATTTT	CASSQEWRGRTDTQYF
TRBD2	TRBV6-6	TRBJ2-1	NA	TGTGCCAGCCGACGAGGGACTAGCGTCGATGAGCAGTTCTTC	CASRRGTSVDEQFF
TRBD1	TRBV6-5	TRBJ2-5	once	TGTGCCAGCATTCGAGTAGGGGGCAGGGAGACCCAGTACTTC	CASIRVGGRETQYF
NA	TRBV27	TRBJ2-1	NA	TGTGCCAGCAGTTCCAATTACAATGAGCAGTTCTTC	CASSSNYNEQFF
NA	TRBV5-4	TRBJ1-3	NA	TGTGCCAGCAGCTTGCCAGGGACTGATGGAAACACCATATATTTT	CASSLPGTDGNTIYF
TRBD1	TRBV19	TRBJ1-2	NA	TGTGCCAGTAGTATAACCAGGGGGCAGGGTGGCTACACCTTC	CASSITRGQGGYTF
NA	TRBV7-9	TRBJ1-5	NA	TGTGCCAGCAGCTCACAGGATCAGCCCCAGCATTTT	CASSSQDQPQHF
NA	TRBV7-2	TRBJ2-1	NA	TGTGCCAGCAGCACCCGAAGTAGCGCCTACAATGAGCAGTTCTTC	CASSTRSSAYNEQFF